This T cell receptor beta chain was captured by sequencing in a study of Ad26.COV2.S vaccination and SARS-CoV-2 variants. Overall study context: Enrolled in COV1001, the donor was in the Ad26.COV2.S trial arm, which received the vaccine.

Repertoires were generated with immunoSEQ multiplex PCR, while TCRdb's copy carries only in-frame clones and drops some. Of approximately 500,000 clones listed, roughly 87% are singletons. Study-level results: Breadth measured for non-spike TCRs was similar across vaccine and placebo recipients.

The junction had 8 bases not matched to a gene; V was cut back by 1 base and J by 3 bases. CDR3 length: 17 residues. CDR1 is KGHSH, CDR2 LQKENI, per germline. In regard to this clone: Its target is not known.

Indicated treatment: about 20 received Ad26.COV2.S at low or high dose, single or two shots; several received placebo; per-sample allocation not given. Samples were taken on day 63 after the first vaccine or placebo injection. Expression of Wuhan-strain SARS-CoV-2 spike came from the Ad26 vector that formed the vaccine. The receptor's source is a person aged 18-60 years who received the Ad26.COV2.S COVID-19 vaccine or a placebo. The starting material was peripheral blood, obtained in a trial of Ad26.COV2.S vaccine versus placebo. This chain uses TRBV18 with TRBJ2-3; 9 bases map to TRBD2. CDR3 in amino acids: CASSPLSGRITTDTQYF. DNA of the CDR3: TGTGCCAGCTCACCACTAAGCGGGAGGATTACGACAGATACGCAGTATTTT.